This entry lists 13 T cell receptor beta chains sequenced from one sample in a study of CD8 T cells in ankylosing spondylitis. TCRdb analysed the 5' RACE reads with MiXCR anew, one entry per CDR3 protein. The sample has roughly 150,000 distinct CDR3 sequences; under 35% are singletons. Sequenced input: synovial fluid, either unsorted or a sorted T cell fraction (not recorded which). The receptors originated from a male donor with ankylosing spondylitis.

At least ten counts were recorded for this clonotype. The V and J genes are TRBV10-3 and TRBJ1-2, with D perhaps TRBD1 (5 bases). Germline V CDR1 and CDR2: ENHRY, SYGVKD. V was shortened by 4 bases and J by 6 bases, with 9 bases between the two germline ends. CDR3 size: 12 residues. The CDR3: CAISGDVNGYTF. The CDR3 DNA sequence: TGTGCCATCAGTGGGGACGTTAATGGCTACACCTTC.

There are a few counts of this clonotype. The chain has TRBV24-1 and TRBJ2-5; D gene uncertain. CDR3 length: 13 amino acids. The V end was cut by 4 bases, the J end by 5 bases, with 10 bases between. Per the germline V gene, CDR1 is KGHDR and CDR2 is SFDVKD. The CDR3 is CATSEGPRETQYF. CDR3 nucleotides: TGTGCCACCAGTGAAGGACCCCGGGAGACCCAGTACTTC.

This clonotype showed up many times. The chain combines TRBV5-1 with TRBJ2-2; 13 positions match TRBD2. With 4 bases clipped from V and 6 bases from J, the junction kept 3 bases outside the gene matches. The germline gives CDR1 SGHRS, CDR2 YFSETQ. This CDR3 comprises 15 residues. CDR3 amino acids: CASSPGLAGAGELFF. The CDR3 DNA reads TGCGCCAGCAGCCCAGGACTAGCGGGAGCCGGGGAGCTGTTTTTT. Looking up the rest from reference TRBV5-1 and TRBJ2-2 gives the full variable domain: KAGVTQTPRYLIKTRGQQVTLSCSPISGHRSVSWYQQTPGQGLQFLFEYFSETQRNKGNFPGRFSGRQFSNSRSEMNVSTLELGDSALYLCASSPGLAGAGELFFGEGSRLTVL.

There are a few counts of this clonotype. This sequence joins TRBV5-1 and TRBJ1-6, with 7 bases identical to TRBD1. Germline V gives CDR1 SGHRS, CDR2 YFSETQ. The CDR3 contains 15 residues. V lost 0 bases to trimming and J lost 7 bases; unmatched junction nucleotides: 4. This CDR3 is CASSLEDRANSPLHF. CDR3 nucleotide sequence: TGCGCCAGCAGCTTGGAAGACAGGGCGAATTCACCCCTCCACTTT.

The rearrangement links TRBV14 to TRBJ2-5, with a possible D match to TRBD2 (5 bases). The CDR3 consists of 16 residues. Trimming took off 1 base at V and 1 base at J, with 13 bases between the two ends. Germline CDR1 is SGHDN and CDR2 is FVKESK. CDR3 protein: CASSQGGSDFQETQYF. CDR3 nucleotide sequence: TGTGCCAGCAGCCAAGGGGGTTCGGACTTCCAAGAGACCCAGTACTTC.

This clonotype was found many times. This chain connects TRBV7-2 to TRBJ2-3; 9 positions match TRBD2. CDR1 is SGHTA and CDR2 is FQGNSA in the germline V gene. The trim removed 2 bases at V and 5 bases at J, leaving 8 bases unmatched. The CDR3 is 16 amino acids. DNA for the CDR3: TGTGCCAGCAGCTTACTGGGACTAGCAGTCGGAGATACGCAGTATTTT. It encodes CASSLLGLAVGDTQYF.

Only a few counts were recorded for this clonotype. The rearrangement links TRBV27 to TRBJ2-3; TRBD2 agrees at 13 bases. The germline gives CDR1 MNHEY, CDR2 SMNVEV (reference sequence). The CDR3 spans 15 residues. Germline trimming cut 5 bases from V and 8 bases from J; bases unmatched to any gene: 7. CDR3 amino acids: CASSTGTSGTGTQYF. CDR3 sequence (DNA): TGTGCCAGCAGTACCGGGACTAGCGGGACTGGTACGCAGTATTTT.

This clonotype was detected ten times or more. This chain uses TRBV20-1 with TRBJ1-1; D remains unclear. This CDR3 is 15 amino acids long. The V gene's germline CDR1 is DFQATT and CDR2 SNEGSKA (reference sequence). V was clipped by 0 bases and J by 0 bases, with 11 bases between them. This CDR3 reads CSAREDGRMNTEAFF. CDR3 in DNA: TGCAGTGCTAGAGAGGATGGGCGGATGAACACTGAAGCTTTCTTT.

CDR3 in amino acids: CASSLVGGEYEQYF. CDR3 in DNA: TGTGCCAGCAGCTTAGTAGGCGGAGAATACGAGCAGTACTTC. The chain links TRBV7-2 to TRBJ2-7; the D is unclear. CDR1 SGHTA and CDR2 FQGNSA come from the germline V gene. The CDR3 loop spans 14 amino acids. Trimming pared 1 base from V and 4 bases from J, leaving 11 bases between.

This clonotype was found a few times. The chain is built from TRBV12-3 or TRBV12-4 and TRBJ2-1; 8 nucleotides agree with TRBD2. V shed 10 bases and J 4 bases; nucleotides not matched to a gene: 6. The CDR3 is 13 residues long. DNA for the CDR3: TGTGCCACGGGGACTAGATTGTACAATGAGCAGTTCTTC. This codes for CATGTRLYNEQFF.

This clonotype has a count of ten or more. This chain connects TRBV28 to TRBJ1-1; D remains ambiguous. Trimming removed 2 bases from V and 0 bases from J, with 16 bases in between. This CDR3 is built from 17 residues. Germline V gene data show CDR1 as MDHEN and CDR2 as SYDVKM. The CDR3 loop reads CASSLRRQVGMNTEAFF. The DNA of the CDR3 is TGTGCCAGCAGTTTAAGGAGGCAGGTTGGCATGAACACTGAAGCTTTCTTT.

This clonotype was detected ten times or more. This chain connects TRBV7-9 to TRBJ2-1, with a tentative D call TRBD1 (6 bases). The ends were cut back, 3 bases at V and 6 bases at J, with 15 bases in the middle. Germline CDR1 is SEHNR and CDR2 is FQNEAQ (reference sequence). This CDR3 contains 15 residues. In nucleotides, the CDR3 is TGTGCCAGCAGCTTTCAGGGGCAGGAGTTCAATGAGCAGTTCTTC. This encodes CASSFQGQEFNEQFF.

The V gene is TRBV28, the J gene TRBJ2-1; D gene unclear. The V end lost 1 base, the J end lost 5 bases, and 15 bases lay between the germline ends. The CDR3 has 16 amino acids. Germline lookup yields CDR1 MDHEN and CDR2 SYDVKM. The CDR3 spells CASSLSGLLKNNEQFF. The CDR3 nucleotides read TGTGCCAGCAGTTTATCGGGCCTCCTCAAGAACAATGAGCAGTTCTTC.